Below are 29 T cell receptor beta chains sequenced from a single sample in a study of graft-versus-host responses after intestinal transplantation. These receptors' targets are unknown. Sequenced by immunoSEQ multiplex PCR; TCRdb stores in-frame clones only, minus some. The sample holds about 99,000 clones; roughly 90% are singletons and the top ten take approximately 0.069%. The starting material was unstimulated CD8+ T cells sorted from spleen or lymph node cells, obtained before transplant. The receptors were gathered from a human donor who was the organ donor for an intestinal transplant.

The rearrangement joins TRBV16 to TRBJ1-1; a possible D gene is TRBD1 (6 bases). This CDR3 is 15 amino acids long. Germline V gene sequence: CDR1 KGHSY, CDR2 FQNENV. Between the trimmed V and J ends, which lost 5 bases and 3 bases, there was a span of 16 bases. The CDR3 DNA sequence: TGTGCCAGCAGCTGGCCCCCCAGGGGTGACACTGAAGCTTTCTTT. Translation: CASSWPPRGDTEAFF.

This sequence joins TRBV28 and TRBJ1-5; tentatively, D is TRBD1 (6 bases). Germline CDR1 reads MDHEN; CDR2 reads SYDVKM. The CDR3 length is 13 residues. Trimming took 8 bases from V and 3 from J, leaving 11 bases between them. CDR3 DNA sequence: TGTGCCAGCGGCGACAGGCACAATCAGCCCCAGCATTTT. Translation gives CASGDRHNQPQHF.

This rearrangement joins TRBV19 to TRBJ2-2; 7 nucleotides match TRBD1. The CDR3 extends over 17 amino acids. J lost 6 bases, V lost 5 bases, and 15 bases had no gene match. Germline V gene data show CDR1 as LNHDA and CDR2 as SQIVND (reference sequence). The CDR3 coding sequence is TGTGCCAGTAGTTTACCGGGACAGTCCGGGCCACCCGGGGAGCTGTTTTTT. Protein sequence: CASSLPGQSGPPGELFF.

The chain employs TRBV7-9 and TRBJ1-2; D is possibly TRBD1 (6 bases). With 1 base removed from V and 7 bases from J, the gap between germline ends came to 16 bases. This CDR3 contains 15 residues. Germline V gives CDR1 SEHNR, CDR2 FQNEAQ (reference sequence). CDR3 loop: CASSLGLRSRGGYTF. CDR3 nucleotide sequence: TGTGCCAGCAGCTTAGGTCTTCGGAGCAGGGGTGGCTACACCTTC. The complete variable domain, with remaining parts taken from reference TRBV7-9 and TRBJ1-2, reads DTGVSQNPRHKITKRGQNVTFRCDPISEHNRLYWYRQTLGQGPEFLTYFQNEAQLEKSRLLSDRFSAERPKGSFSTLEIQRTEQGDSAMYLCASSLGLRSRGGYTFGSGTRLTVV.

This clone was picked up one time. The CDR3 DNA is TGTGCCAGCAGTTTATGGTCCCGCGGGACAGGGGAAAATGACGAGCAGTACTTC. Amino acids: CASSLWSRGTGENDEQYF. This chain links TRBV28 with TRBJ2-7; TRBD1 matches 10 bases. The germline gives CDR1 MDHEN, CDR2 SYDVKM. The CDR3 spans 18 residues. The trim removed 0 bases at V and 5 bases at J, leaving 13 bases unmatched.

The sample holds one count of this clone. The V and J genes are TRBV4-1 and TRBJ2-6, with 9 nucleotides matching TRBD1. This CDR3 region has 19 residues. V shed 4 bases, J shed 2 bases, and the junction held 12 bases outside the gene matches. CDR1 and CDR2 from the germline V gene are MGHRA and YSYEKL. CDR3 DNA sequence: TGCGCCAGCAGCCGACTGACAGGGGGAGAGCTAACTGGGGCCAACGTCCTGACTTTC. It specifies CASSRLTGGELTGANVLTF.

The chain is built from TRBV5-6 and TRBJ1-2; D perhaps matches TRBD1 (5 bases). Trimming shortened V by 2 bases and J by 1 base, and 9 bases separated the two germline ends. The CDR3 runs to 14 residues. Germline V lookup: CDR1 SGHDT, CDR2 YYEEEE. This CDR3 is CASSFWGGNYGYTF. CDR3 sequence (DNA): TGTGCCAGCAGCTTTTGGGGGGGTAACTATGGCTACACCTTC.

The rearrangement joins TRBV5-6 to TRBJ1-2; D perhaps matches TRBD1 (5 bases). V lost 4 bases to trimming and J lost 2 bases, with 12 bases between them. This CDR3 has 14 residues. Germline V lookup: CDR1 SGHDT, CDR2 YYEEEE. CDR3 nucleotides: TGTGCCAGCAGCCCTAGGGGTACGAACTATGGCTACACCTTC. Encoded protein: CASSPRGTNYGYTF.

This chain links TRBV5-1 with TRBJ2-7; D perhaps matches TRBD2 (6 bases). With 0 bases removed from V and 3 bases from J, the gap between germline ends came to 16 bases. The germline V gene has CDR1 SGHRS and CDR2 YFSETQ. The CDR3 runs 16 residues. The CDR3 DNA is TGCGCCAGCAGCTTGGTTGAAGGACGGGGAGGCTACGAGCAGTACTTC. Its translation: CASSLVEGRGGYEQYF.

The chain combines TRBV13 with TRBJ2-7, with unresolved D. CDR3 length: 17 amino acids. Germline loops: CDR1 PRHDT, CDR2 FYEKMQ (reference sequence). V lost 3 bases to trimming and J lost 2 bases, with 20 bases between them. Here the CDR3 DNA reads TGTGCCAGCAGCTTCTCCTTTATGGCCCCGTTCACCTACGAGCAGTACTTC. Residues: CASSFSFMAPFTYEQYF. Combining the CDR3 with reference TRBV13 and TRBJ2-7 gives the whole variable domain AAGVIQSPRHLIKEKRETATLKCYPIPRHDTVYWYQQGPGQDPQFLISFYEKMQSDKGSIPDRFSAQQFSDYHSELNMSSLELGDSALYFCASSFSFMAPFTYEQYFGPGTRLTVT.

V and J are TRBV28 and TRBJ2-3, with D perhaps TRBD1 (6 bases). The CDR3 is 15 residues long. CDR1 MDHEN and CDR2 SYDVKM come from the germline V gene. V lost 7 bases to trimming and J lost 1 base, with 15 bases between them. The CDR3 here is CASIPGVLGTDTQYF. The CDR3 DNA reads as TGTGCCAGCATACCAGGGGTCTTAGGCACAGATACGCAGTATTTT.

CDR3 sequence reads: CASSMGRSNFCSYYEQYF. CDR3 in DNA: TGTGCCAGCAGCATGGGGCGGAGCAATTTCTGCTCCTATTACGAGCAGTACTTC. The genes are TRBV21-1 and TRBJ2-7; the DNA was not used to check the table's D call, TRBD1. TRBV21-1 is a pseudogene segment. This CDR3 region has 18 residues.

The chain recombines TRBV5-4 with TRBJ2-3; TRBD1 might be the D (6 bases). V was clipped by 0 bases and J by 3 bases, with 11 bases between them. The CDR3 extends over 15 amino acids. Per germline, CDR1 SGHNT and CDR2 YYREEE (reference sequence). CDR3: CASSLGWGHTDTQYF. The CDR3, as DNA: TGTGCCAGCAGCTTGGGCTGGGGGCATACAGATACGCAGTATTTT.

The V call is TRBV19, the J call TRBJ1-5; 7 nucleotides align to TRBD1. CDR3 length equals 17 residues. CDR1 is LNHDA, CDR2 SQIVND, per germline (reference sequence). Losses at the gene ends were 6 bases for V and 1 base for J; bases not matched to a gene: 12. CDR3 sequence: CASSQGTALWSNQPQHF. CDR3 nucleotide sequence: TGTGCCAGTAGCCAGGGGACAGCCCTTTGGAGCAATCAGCCCCAGCATTTT. Looking up the rest from reference TRBV19 and TRBJ1-5 gives the full variable domain: DGGITQSPKYLFRKEGQNVTLSCEQNLNHDAMYWYRQDPGQGLRLIYYSQIVNDFQKGDIAEGYSVSREKKESFPLTVTSAQKNPTAFYLCASSQGTALWSNQPQHFGDGTRLSIL.

The rearrangement links TRBV7-6 to TRBJ2-7; a possible D gene is TRBD1 (6 bases). Germline lookup yields CDR1 SGHVS and CDR2 FNYEAQ. The V and J ends lost 4 bases and 2 bases respectively, with 12 bases between them. The CDR3 runs 14 residues. CDR3 sequence reads: CASSSPDSTYEQYF. In DNA, the CDR3 is TGTGCCAGCAGCTCCCCGGACAGCACCTACGAGCAGTACTTC.

This clone was counted once. This chain's CDR3 is CASSHAGIMETQYF. CDR3 coding DNA: TGTGCCAGCAGCCACGCCGGGATTATGGAGACCCAGTACTTC. J is TRBJ2-5 and V is TRBV5-5; maybe TRBD2 (5 bases). This CDR3 comprises 14 residues. V dropped 4 bases and J dropped 5 bases, with 15 bases sitting between them. CDR1 is SGHKS and CDR2 is YYEKEE in the germline V gene (reference sequence).

J is TRBJ2-7 and V is TRBV27, with TRBD2 matching 10 bases. The CDR3 covers 16 residues. The germline gives CDR1 MNHEY, CDR2 SMNVEV (reference sequence). V dropped 4 bases and J dropped 1; count of bases not matched to a gene: 7. The CDR3 reads CASSWLAGVGSYEQYF. In nucleotides, the CDR3 is TGTGCCAGCAGTTGGCTAGCGGGAGTAGGTTCCTACGAGCAGTACTTC.

This chain links TRBV28 with TRBJ2-5; possibly TRBD1 for D (6 bases). The CDR3 is made up of 15 amino acids. Trimming pared 5 bases from V and 1 base from J, leaving 14 bases between. In germline, CDR1 is MDHEN, CDR2 SYDVKM. CDR3 in DNA: TGTGCCAGCAGTCGACCTAGGGACACCCAAGAGACCCAGTACTTC. Amino acids: CASSRPRDTQETQYF.

The DNA for the CDR3 is TGTGCCGAGCTCGGGGAGGTCACCGGGGAGCTGTTTTTT. Its protein product is CAELGEVTGELFF. V is TRBV7-9 and J is TRBJ2-2, with TRBD2 as a possible D gene (6 bases). The germline V gene has CDR1 SEHNR and CDR2 FQNEAQ (reference sequence). The V gene lost 11 bases and the J gene lost 4 bases, with 14 bases spanning the gap. The CDR3 totals 13 residues.

The V gene is TRBV30, the J gene TRBJ1-4, with TRBD1 as a possible D gene (5 bases). Germline V CDR1 and CDR2: GTSNPN, SVGIG (reference sequence). V was pared by 2 bases and J by 5 bases, with 12 bases between. CDR3 length equals 14 residues. Written as DNA, the CDR3 is TGTGCCTGGAGTCCTGACAGTCGCAATGAAAAACTGTTTTTT. Protein: CAWSPDSRNEKLFF.

This sequence joins TRBV6-1 and TRBJ1-1, with TRBD1 as a possible D gene (5 bases). V was pared by 5 bases and J by 5 bases, with 12 bases between. From germline, CDR1 is MNHNS and CDR2 SASEGT. The CDR3 is 13 amino acids. The CDR3 DNA reads TGTGCCAGCAGTCTACTCTGGACAACTGAAGCTTTCTTT. It specifies CASSLLWTTEAFF.

This clone was observed a handful of times. The rearrangement joins TRBV6-5 to TRBJ1-2; unclear D gene. Germline values: CDR1 MNHEY, CDR2 SVGAGI. V was shortened by 2 bases and J by 4 bases, with 14 bases between the two germline ends. The CDR3 totals 15 residues. Here the CDR3 reads CASSYVSGSSYGYTF. DNA for the CDR3: TGTGCCAGCAGTTACGTGTCGGGGAGTAGCTATGGCTACACCTTC.

The chain joins TRBV28 to TRBJ1-2; D unclear. The CDR3 totals 15 residues. The ends were cut back, 3 bases at V and 6 bases at J, with 17 bases in the middle. The germline gives CDR1 MDHEN, CDR2 SYDVKM. CDR3 nucleotide sequence: TGTGCCAGCAGTTTCAACATAGCCGGGAGAAATGGCTACACCTTC. It yields the protein CASSFNIAGRNGYTF.

This clone was counted once. The chain employs TRBV30 and TRBJ1-5; 7 nucleotides match TRBD1. CDR3 length equals 16 residues. Germline assignment: CDR1 GTSNPN and CDR2 SVGIG (reference sequence). Losses at the gene ends were 1 base for V and 0 bases for J; bases not matched to a gene: 6. The CDR3 spells CAWSGQGWTSNQPQHF. The CDR3 coding sequence is TGTGCCTGGAGTGGACAGGGTTGGACTAGCAATCAGCCCCAGCATTTT.

The rearrangement joins TRBV7-9 to TRBJ2-7, with a possible D match to TRBD2 (5 bases). CDR3 size: 14 residues. Deletions cut 4 bases from V and 4 bases from J, with 14 bases between. Germline assignment: CDR1 SEHNR and CDR2 FQNEAQ (reference sequence). CDR3 in amino acids: CASSSEGRVYEQYF. CDR3 DNA sequence: TGTGCCAGCAGCTCCGAGGGAAGGGTTTACGAGCAGTACTTC.

This chain joins TRBV10-3 and TRBJ2-7, with TRBD2 matching 13 bases. Trimming removed 4 bases from V and 1 base from J; junction bases left unmatched: 4. CDR3 length: 16 amino acids. In germline, CDR1 is ENHRY, CDR2 SYGVKD. The DNA for the CDR3 is TGTGCCATCAGTGGACTAGCGGGGGGCCGTTCCTACGAGCAGTACTTC. Translation: CAISGLAGGRSYEQYF.

This clone was seen once. This specimen includes other DNA sequences encoding the same CDR3. This chain joins TRBV5-1 and TRBJ2-7, with D maybe TRBD2 (6 bases). Germline V CDR1 and CDR2: SGHRS, YFSETQ. This CDR3 is built from 13 residues. V was clipped by 0 bases and J by 4 bases, with 8 bases between them. This chain's CDR3 is CASSLGAGYEQYF. The CDR3 DNA follows: TGCGCCAGCAGCTTGGGTGCGGGGTACGAGCAGTACTTC.

The gene calls are TRBV4-1 and TRBJ1-1; D is possibly TRBD1 (6 bases). Per the germline V gene, CDR1 is MGHRA and CDR2 is YSYEKL. CDR3 length equals 13 residues. With 3 bases removed from V and 9 bases from J, the gap between germline ends came to 14 bases. As DNA, the CDR3 is TGCGCCAGCAGCCAGGCGGACAGAGGAAAAGCTTTCTTT. Its protein product is CASSQADRGKAFF.

The genes are TRBV10-3 and TRBJ2-7; 8 nucleotides match TRBD2. With V trimmed by 10 bases and J by 4 bases, 12 bases remained unmatched. This CDR3 has 14 residues. Germline assignment: CDR1 ENHRY and CDR2 SYGVKD. The CDR3 sequence is CATHGAGLAYEQYF. The CDR3 DNA follows: TGTGCCACCCATGGAGCCGGACTAGCATACGAGCAGTACTTC.